One and the same sample provided the 18 T cell receptor beta chains below, sequenced in a study of T cell repertoires in cytomegalovirus infection. The antigens of these receptors remain unknown. TCRdb recomputed calls from the reads with MiXCR, one row per CDR3 protein. The table records approximately 310,000 distinct CDR3 sequences, around 25% of them present only once. Material: cultured PBMCs, obtained from culture after CMV antigen stimulation. Every receptor here comes from a human donor in good health (CMV status not recorded). Some clones in this sample may be carry-over from other donors' samples.

This clonotype was seen a few times. The rearrangement joins TRBV19 to TRBJ2-7, with TRBD2 as a possible D gene (6 bases). V lost 3 bases to trimming and J lost 3 bases, with 15 bases between them. Germline CDR1 and CDR2: LNHDA and SQIVND (reference sequence). The CDR3 has 15 residues. CDR3 sequence: CASSMKGAEGYEQYF. The CDR3 nucleotides are TGTGCCAGTAGTATGAAAGGGGCGGAGGGCTACGAGCAGTACTTC. The full variable domain, rest sourced from reference TRBV19 and TRBJ2-7, is DGGITQSPKYLFRKEGQNVTLSCEQNLNHDAMYWYRQDPGQGLRLIYYSQIVNDFQKGDIAEGYSVSREKKESFPLTVTSAQKNPTAFYLCASSMKGAEGYEQYFGPGTRLTVT.

The chain is built from TRBV29-1 and TRBJ1-2; 9 bases line up with TRBD1. The CDR3 loop spans 13 amino acids. Trimming cost V 6 bases and J 9 bases; bases outside gene matches: 11. Germline CDR1 SQVTM, CDR2 ANQGSEA. CDR3 nucleotide sequence: TGCAGCGTAAGGACAGGGGTTCGTAAGAGCTACACCTTC. Translated: CSVRTGVRKSYTF.

V gene TRBV5-1 combines with J gene TRBJ2-5; a possible D gene is TRBD2 (6 bases). Trimming removed 5 bases from V and 0 bases from J, with 14 bases in between. Germline CDR1 and CDR2: SGHRS and YFSETQ. The CDR3 loop spans 15 amino acids. CDR3 protein: CASRRASAHQETQYF. For the CDR3, the DNA is TGCGCCAGCAGAAGAGCTAGCGCTCACCAAGAGACCCAGTACTTC.

This clonotype turned up a few times. This chain joins TRBV7-2 and TRBJ2-1, with TRBD2 identical over 9 bases. Trimming removed 2 bases from V and 6 bases from J; junction bases left unmatched: 14. The CDR3 length is 18 residues. The germline V gene has CDR1 SGHTA and CDR2 FQGNSA. CDR3 residues: CASSLSRLAGPRGNEQFF. CDR3 bases: TGTGCCAGCAGCTTAAGTAGGCTAGCGGGACCGAGGGGCAATGAGCAGTTCTTC.

This chain links TRBV7-9 with TRBJ1-1; D gene uncertain. CDR1 is SEHNR and CDR2 is FQNEAQ in the germline V gene (reference sequence). This CDR3 spans 11 amino acids. V lost 5 bases to trimming and J lost 6 bases, with 7 bases between them. CDR3 in amino acids: CASSATAEAFF. The CDR3 DNA sequence: TGTGCCAGCAGCGCGACCGCTGAAGCTTTCTTT.

This clonotype has just a few counts. The chain carries TRBV19 and TRBJ2-3; 8 bases map to TRBD2. V was pared by 7 bases and J by 1 base, with 1 base of the junction left unmatched. The CDR3 is made up of 13 amino acids. Germline V gene data show CDR1 as LNHDA and CDR2 as SQIVND (reference sequence). The CDR3 DNA sequence: TGTGCCAGTACGGGACTAGGCACAGATACGCAGTATTTT. Its protein is CASTGLGTDTQYF. The variable domain in full, with the rest retrieved from reference TRBV19 and TRBJ2-3, is DGGITQSPKYLFRKEGQNVTLSCEQNLNHDAMYWYRQDPGQGLRLIYYSQIVNDFQKGDIAEGYSVSREKKESFPLTVTSAQKNPTAFYLCASTGLGTDTQYFGPGTRLTVL.

This chain links TRBV28 with TRBJ2-2, with a possible D match to TRBD1 (6 bases). V was shortened by 10 bases and J by 6 bases, with 18 bases between the two germline ends. CDR1 is MDHEN, CDR2 SYDVKM, per germline. The CDR3 totals 14 residues. In nucleotides, the CDR3 is TGTGCCACCAAGGTTCCAACAGGGCCCGGGGAGCTGTTTTTT. Translated: CATKVPTGPGELFF.

This rearrangement joins TRBV5-5 to TRBJ2-6, with D perhaps matching TRBD2 (6 bases). Germline lookup yields CDR1 SGHKS and CDR2 YYEKEE (reference sequence). This CDR3 spans 13 amino acids. The V and J ends lost 0 bases and 9 bases respectively, with 7 bases between them. CDR3 sequence (DNA): TGTGCCAGCAGCTTGGGGGAGGACAACGTCCTGACTTTC. The encoded protein is CASSLGEDNVLTF.

The DNA for the CDR3 is TGTGCCAGCAGTTTGGCAGGGGGAGGTGGCTACACCTTC. Translation: CASSLAGGGGYTF. The chain joins TRBV27 to TRBJ1-2, with 7 bases aligning to TRBD1. Germline V gives CDR1 MNHEY, CDR2 SMNVEV (reference sequence). V lost 3 bases to trimming and J lost 7 bases; unmatched junction nucleotides: 5. The CDR3 sequence is 13 residues long.

J is TRBJ2-2 and V is TRBV7-2; 8 bases match TRBD1. The CDR3 length is 16 residues. Germline-derived CDR1 and CDR2 are SGHTA and FQGNSA. The trim removed 2 bases at V and 2 bases at J, leaving 4 bases unmatched. CDR3 amino acids: CASSLQGQVNTGELFF. The CDR3, as DNA: TGTGCCAGCAGCTTACAGGGACAGGTTAACACCGGGGAGCTGTTTTTT.

This clonotype has just a few counts. V and J are TRBV12-3 or TRBV12-4 and TRBJ1-1; no clear D gene. Trimming left V 1 base short and J 5 bases short, with 11 bases between. CDR3 length: 14 residues. The CDR3 DNA sequence: TGTGCCAGCAGTTTAGAAGCGGGATTGACTGAAGCTTTCTTT. This sequence encodes CASSLEAGLTEAFF.

This clonotype was found many times. The chain employs TRBV7-2 and TRBJ2-7, with 7 bases lining up with TRBD2. Germline loops: CDR1 SGHTA, CDR2 FQGNSA. V was pared by 5 bases and J by 4 bases, with 11 bases of the junction left unmatched. The CDR3 contains 15 residues. CDR3 residues: CASSPSLSGTYEQYF. CDR3 bases: TGTGCCAGCAGCCCTTCATTGAGCGGGACTTACGAGCAGTACTTC.

This clonotype was counted at least ten times. The chain links TRBV12-3 or TRBV12-4 to TRBJ2-1, with D possibly TRBD2 on 6 matching bases. Deletions cut 2 bases from V and 0 bases from J, with 11 bases between. CDR3 length: 16 amino acids. CDR3 in amino acids: CASSLWGRSSYNEQFF. The CDR3, as DNA: TGTGCCAGCAGTTTATGGGGGAGGAGCTCCTACAATGAGCAGTTCTTC.

J is TRBJ2-1 and V is TRBV5-4; 8 bases match TRBD2. Germline V gene data show CDR1 as SGHNT and CDR2 as YYREEE (reference sequence). V lost 3 bases and J lost 6; bases outside the gene matches: 8. CDR3 size: 15 residues. CDR3 nucleotides: TGTGCCAGCAGCTCCAGCGGGAGTTGGCTCAATGAGCAGTTCTTC. Its translation: CASSSSGSWLNEQFF.

The rearrangement joins TRBV19 to TRBJ2-1, with TRBD2 matching over 14 bases. The germline gives CDR1 LNHDA, CDR2 SQIVND (reference sequence). The CDR3 loop spans 15 amino acids. Germline trimming cut 7 bases from V and 10 bases from J; bases unmatched to any gene: 9. The CDR3 spells CASTKPGLAGEEQFF. The CDR3 DNA follows: TGTGCCAGTACCAAACCGGGACTAGCGGGAGAAGAGCAGTTCTTC.

The chain has TRBV5-4 and TRBJ2-3; 11 positions match TRBD2. CDR3 length: 18 residues. Germline V CDR1 and CDR2: SGHNT, YYREEE (reference sequence). Trimming took 0 bases from V and 5 from J; bases not matched to a gene: 11. CDR3 DNA: TGTGCCAGCAGCTTGGATTTAGCGGGAGGGGATAGGGAAGATACGCAGTATTTT. This gives the protein CASSLDLAGGDREDTQYF.

A few counts support this clonotype. This chain connects TRBV5-1 to TRBJ1-1; D not resolved. This CDR3 comprises 13 residues. Germline CDR1 is SGHRS and CDR2 is YFSETQ. The germline V and J ends were trimmed by 0 bases and 4 bases, with 7 bases remaining between them. For the CDR3, the DNA is TGCGCCAGCAGCTTGGTGGGATCCACTGAAGCTTTCTTT. This gives the protein CASSLVGSTEAFF.

As for this clonotype: Its ends do not fully match the called genes, so a read error is possible. The gene calls are TRBV6-4 and TRBJ2-5; D uncertain. The CDR3 totals 13 residues. The germline gives CDR1 MRHNA, CDR2 SNTAGT. This CDR3 reads CVSPSRWGETQYF. The CDR3 region has the DNA TGTGTCAGCCCGAGCCGTTGGGGAGAGACCCAGTACTTC.